These 31 T cell receptor beta chains share one sample of origin, sequenced in a study of Graves' ophthalmopathy and Graves' hyperthyroidism. Amplifying from RNA transcripts, the study obtained TCR beta CDR3 regions. First-round RT-PCR relied on HTBI primers, and a second-round multiplex PCR came next. In TCRdb, the multiplex PCR reads were re-called with MiXCR into one record per CDR3 protein. The repertoire consists of approximately 410,000 distinct CDR3 sequences, with 15% occurring once and the leading ten covering 5.5% to 7%. The sample comprised peripheral blood. These TCRs come from a woman younger than 35 with stable Graves' hyperthyroidism.

This clonotype was seen only a few times. The gene calls are TRBV10-3 and TRBJ2-2; TRBD1 matches 12 bases. This CDR3 has 17 amino acids. The trim removed 6 bases at V and 6 bases at J, leaving 11 bases unmatched. From germline, CDR1 is ENHRY and CDR2 SYGVKD. In DNA, the CDR3 is TGTGCCATCAGCCTATATTCCGGGACAGGGGGCTCCGGGGAGCTGTTTTTT. The encoded protein is CAISLYSGTGGSGELFF.

In this sample, this clonotype turned up many times. CDR3 sequence reads: CASSYRVTSGGAEAFF. The DNA for the CDR3 is TGTGCCAGCAGTTACAGGGTAACGTCGGGTGGCGCTGAAGCTTTCTTT. This chain uses TRBV6-5 with TRBJ1-1; D is uncertain. The CDR3 covers 16 residues. The germline V and J ends were trimmed by 2 bases and 6 bases, with 19 bases remaining between them. Germline CDR1 MNHEY, CDR2 SVGAGI.

The J gene is TRBJ2-5, the V gene TRBV27; D call uncertain. The CDR3 is 15 residues long. The germline V gene encodes CDR1 MNHEY and CDR2 SMNVEV (reference sequence). Trimming stripped 5 bases from V and 6 bases from J, with 19 bases between. CDR3 in DNA: TGTGCCAGCAGTCTGACACCGGCGACAAGTCAGACCCAGTACTTC. It specifies CASSLTPATSQTQYF.

This chain links TRBV19 with TRBJ1-5; D perhaps matches TRBD1 (6 bases). From germline, CDR1 is LNHDA and CDR2 SQIVND (reference sequence). The CDR3 is 16 residues long. V was pared by 6 bases and J by 4 bases, with 19 bases between. CDR3 DNA: TGTGCCAGTAGAAGTCTGGGGGGGGCTGGAAATCAGCCCCAGCATTTT. It codes for CASRSLGGAGNQPQHF. The full variable domain, its missing parts supplied by reference TRBV19 and TRBJ1-5, is DGGITQSPKYLFRKEGQNVTLSCEQNLNHDAMYWYRQDPGQGLRLIYYSQIVNDFQKGDIAEGYSVSREKKESFPLTVTSAQKNPTAFYLCASRSLGGAGNQPQHFGDGTRLSIL.

This clonotype was counted only a few times. The V gene is TRBV12-3 or TRBV12-4, the J gene TRBJ2-1; 10 bases are shared with TRBD2. The length of the CDR3 is 17 residues. J gave up 2 bases and V 5 bases, and 9 bases lay outside the gene matches. The CDR3 nucleotides are TGTGCCAGCAGTCCCTTTAGCGGGGGGCCGACCTACAATGAGCAGTTCTTC. This sequence encodes CASSPFSGGPTYNEQFF.

This clonotype was seen only once. A much larger clone lies one base from this, so it may be a read error. This rearrangement joins TRBV27 to TRBJ2-5, with TRBD2 identical over 13 bases. This CDR3 region has 15 residues. Germline values: CDR1 MNHEY, CDR2 SMNVEV (reference sequence). The CDR3 region has the DNA TGTGCCAGCAGTCTACTCGGACTAGCGGGGGAGACCAAGTACTTC. Encoded protein: CASSLLGLAGETKYF.

The table lists this clonotype with many counts. V usage is TRBV29-1 and J usage is TRBJ2-2; D might be TRBD2 (5 bases). V was clipped by 6 bases and J by 2 bases, with 13 bases between them. Germline assignment: CDR1 SQVTM and CDR2 ANQGSEA. This CDR3 has 14 amino acids. This CDR3 reads CSVRVAVNTGELFF. The CDR3 DNA is TGCAGCGTGCGGGTCGCAGTTAACACCGGGGAGCTGTTTTTT.

Turning to this clonotype: The CDR3 ends on some other residue instead of the conserved phenylalanine or tryptophan, so this is likely a read error. The J gene is TRBJ2-4, the V gene TRBV18; 7 bases map to TRBD1. CDR3 length equals 14 residues. The germline CDR1 and CDR2 sequences are KGHSH and LQKENI. V was clipped by 0 bases and J by 6 bases; unmatched bases: 2. CDR3 sequence (DNA): TGTGCCAGCTCACCACCAGGGACAGCAAACATTCAGTACTCC. Amino acid sequence: CASSPPGTANIQYS.

The sample holds many counts of this clonotype. The V call is TRBV20-1, the J call TRBJ1-2; maybe TRBD1 (6 bases). Trimming pared 6 bases from V and 4 bases from J, leaving 12 bases between. Germline values: CDR1 DFQATT, CDR2 SNEGSKA (reference sequence). The CDR3 totals 12 residues. The CDR3 is CSARQDTYGYTF. CDR3 DNA: TGCAGTGCCAGACAGGACACCTATGGCTACACCTTC.

This clonotype occurred a few times. In nucleotides, the CDR3 is TGTGCCAGCAGCTCTCGAGCGGGGGCTGGAGAGACCCAGTACTTC. Its protein product is CASSSRAGAGETQYF. The chain employs TRBV9 and TRBJ2-5, with 8 positions matching TRBD2. Germline-derived CDR1 and CDR2 are SGDLS and YYNGEE. The V and J ends lost 4 bases and 4 bases, in that order; junction bases with no gene match: 9. This CDR3 region has 15 residues.

Many counts were recorded for this clonotype. The chain uses TRBV11-2 and TRBJ1-1, with 8 bases lining up with TRBD1. Losses at the gene ends were 4 bases for V and 1 base for J; bases not matched to a gene: 5. The CDR3 is made up of 15 amino acids. Per germline, CDR1 SGHAT and CDR2 FQNNGV. CDR3 sequence: CASSSQGAANTEAFF. Here the CDR3 DNA reads TGTGCCAGCAGCTCCCAGGGGGCGGCGAACACTGAAGCTTTCTTT.

This clonotype appeared many times. This chain uses TRBV12-3 or TRBV12-4 with TRBJ1-1; D possibly corresponds to TRBD1 (5 bases). This CDR3 comprises 15 residues. V dropped 1 base and J dropped 5 bases, with 14 bases sitting between them. The CDR3: CASSLGGGGETEAFF. CDR3 DNA: TGTGCCAGCAGTTTAGGTGGGGGAGGAGAAACTGAAGCTTTCTTT.

Many counts were recorded for this clonotype. This CDR3 is CASRTDLNTEAFF. CDR3 bases: TGTGCCAGCAGAACAGATTTGAACACTGAAGCTTTCTTT. The chain employs TRBV7-2 and TRBJ1-1; D is ambiguous. The CDR3 spans 13 residues. Germline values: CDR1 SGHTA, CDR2 FQGNSA. V lost 6 bases, J lost 0 bases, and 8 bases lay in between.

This clonotype was recorded many times. The J gene is TRBJ2-7, the V gene TRBV12-3 or TRBV12-4; D may be TRBD1 (6 bases). This CDR3 comprises 13 residues. V lost 5 bases to trimming and J lost 4 bases, with 12 bases between them. Here the CDR3 DNA reads TGTGCCAGCAGTCTCGGACAGATTTACGAGCAGTACTTC. This gives the protein CASSLGQIYEQYF.

This clonotype has a count of ten or more. The chain is built from TRBV10-3 and TRBJ1-1; TRBD1 matches at 11 bases. Germline trimming cut 4 bases from V and 7 bases from J; bases unmatched to any gene: 5. The CDR3 has 14 amino acids. From germline, CDR1 is ENHRY and CDR2 SYGVKD. In DNA form, the CDR3 reads TGTGCCATCAGTGTTGGGACAGGGGGGAATGAAGCTTTCTTT. Translated, it gives CAISVGTGGNEAFF.

This clonotype appeared a few times. CDR3 in amino acids: CASSPQDMNTEAFF. The DNA for the CDR3 is TGTGCCAGCTCACCACAGGACATGAACACTGAAGCTTTCTTT. V gene TRBV18 combines with J gene TRBJ1-1, with a weak D call TRBD1 (5 bases). CDR3 length equals 14 residues. V was cut by 1 base and J by 0 bases, with 6 bases left in between. Germline V gene data show CDR1 as KGHSH and CDR2 as LQKENI.

This clonotype was detected ten times or more. The CDR3: CASSWTGIHEQYF. For the CDR3, the DNA is TGTGCCAGCAGTTGGACAGGGATCCACGAGCAGTACTTC. The J gene is TRBJ2-7, the V gene TRBV12-3 or TRBV12-4, with TRBD1 matching over 8 bases. Trimming cost V 4 bases and J 5 bases; bases outside gene matches: 4. There are 13 residues in the CDR3.

The CDR3: CASSLGTGLSGNTIYF. The CDR3 DNA reads as TGCGCCAGCAGCTTGGGGACAGGCCTATCTGGAAACACCATATATTTT. This chain connects TRBV5-1 to TRBJ1-3; 7 bases are shared with TRBD1. Germline CDR1 and CDR2: SGHRS and YFSETQ. This CDR3 spans 16 amino acids. J lost 1 base, V lost 0 bases, and 4 bases had no gene match. Together with reference TRBV5-1 and TRBJ1-3, the CDR3 gives the full variable domain: KAGVTQTPRYLIKTRGQQVTLSCSPISGHRSVSWYQQTPGQGLQFLFEYFSETQRNKGNFPGRFSGRQFSNSRSEMNVSTLELGDSALYLCASSLGTGLSGNTIYFGEGSWLTVV.

This clonotype has at least ten counts. V usage is TRBV19 and J usage is TRBJ1-2, with D tentatively TRBD1 (5 bases). This CDR3 is 14 amino acids long. V was cut by 7 bases and J by 0 bases, with 12 bases left in between. Germline CDR1 LNHDA, CDR2 SQIVND (reference sequence). This CDR3 is CASKVEGSNYGYTF. In DNA form, the CDR3 reads TGTGCCAGTAAGGTCGAGGGGTCTAACTATGGCTACACCTTC. The full variable domain, rest sourced from reference TRBV19 and TRBJ1-2, is DGGITQSPKYLFRKEGQNVTLSCEQNLNHDAMYWYRQDPGQGLRLIYYSQIVNDFQKGDIAEGYSVSREKKESFPLTVTSAQKNPTAFYLCASKVEGSNYGYTFGSGTRLTVV.

This clonotype was counted ten times or more. The CDR3 DNA reads as TGTGCCAGCAGTTTTTTTCTGGGGGGGGCCCGGACCGGGGAGCTGTTTTTT. Translating gives CASSFFLGGARTGELFF. The rearrangement joins TRBV12-3 or TRBV12-4 to TRBJ2-2; D may be TRBD2 (7 bases). V lost 3 bases to trimming and J lost 5 bases, with 19 bases between them. The CDR3 covers 17 residues.

This clonotype was counted at least ten times. The chain uses TRBV20-1 and TRBJ1-2, with 12 nucleotides matching TRBD1. The V and J ends lost 6 bases and 1 base, in that order; junction bases with no gene match: 9. The CDR3 length is 16 residues. Germline V CDR1 and CDR2: DFQATT, SNEGSKA (reference sequence). The CDR3 spells CSALPGTGGYNYGYTF. The CDR3 region has the DNA TGCAGTGCCTTACCCGGGACAGGGGGCTATAACTATGGCTACACCTTC.

This clonotype was detected many times. The chain employs TRBV6-2 or TRBV6-3 and TRBJ2-5; 9 positions agree with TRBD1. Looked up from germline, CDR1 is MNHEY and CDR2 is SVGEGT. The CDR3 is made up of 21 amino acids. V lost 3 bases, J lost 2 bases, and 22 bases stayed unmatched. Written as DNA, the CDR3 is TGTGCCAGCAGTTATACCCCCTCCGGACAGGGGCGCATTATACCTCAAGAGACCCAGTACTTC. Translation: CASSYTPSGQGRIIPQETQYF.

The V and J genes are TRBV7-2 and TRBJ1-2; possible D gene TRBD1, 6 bases. CDR3 length equals 14 residues. Looked up from germline, CDR1 is SGHTA and CDR2 is FQGNSA. Trimming took off 4 bases at V and 8 bases at J, with 17 bases between the two ends. CDR3 nucleotide sequence: TGTGCCAGCAGCTCCTGGACAGTACAGGACGGCTACACCTTC. Protein product: CASSSWTVQDGYTF.

This clonotype was observed many times. The J gene is TRBJ2-7, the V gene TRBV5-1, with 8 bases that match TRBD1. Germline V gene lookup returns CDR1 SGHRS and CDR2 YFSETQ. The CDR3 has 15 residues. The junction had 3 bases not matched to a gene; V was cut back by 0 bases and J by 1 base. CDR3 nucleotide sequence: TGCGCCAGCAGCTTGGCGGGACAGGTTTCCTACGAGCAGTACTTC. It is translated as CASSLAGQVSYEQYF.

Notes on this clonotype: A junction end diverges from the germline sequence, so it may reflect a read error. The chain has TRBV5-1 and TRBJ2-5; D perhaps matches TRBD2 (5 bases). The CDR3 is 14 amino acids. Germline V gives CDR1 SGHRS, CDR2 YFSETQ. The CDR3 here is CASSLVAGQETKYF. CDR3 bases: TGCGCCAGCAGCTTGGTGGCGGGTCAAGAGACCAAGTACTTC.

This clonotype occurred many times. The chain carries TRBV6-2 or TRBV6-3 and TRBJ2-5, with 14 bases matching TRBD2. V trimming: 6 bases; J trimming: 1 base; junction bases outside the gene matches: 4. The CDR3 has 16 residues. Germline assignment: CDR1 MNHEY and CDR2 SVGEGT. CDR3 in DNA: TGTGCCAGCAGGGGACTAGCGGGGGTCCTCCAAGAGACCCAGTACTTC. It codes for CASRGLAGVLQETQYF.

The chain has TRBV28 and TRBJ1-5; 7 nucleotides align to TRBD1. Germline CDR1 is MDHEN and CDR2 is SYDVKM. Losses at the gene ends were 6 bases for V and 0 bases for J; bases not matched to a gene: 11. The CDR3 has 17 amino acids. DNA for the CDR3: TGTGCCAGCAGGTCCGAACAGGGGTTCTATAGCAATCAGCCCCAGCATTTT. It encodes CASRSEQGFYSNQPQHF.

Ten or more counts support this clonotype. The chain joins TRBV19 to TRBJ1-1; D unresolved. Trimming removed 7 bases from V and 7 bases from J, with 22 bases in between. Germline V gene data show CDR1 as LNHDA and CDR2 as SQIVND (reference sequence). CDR3 length: 15 residues. The chain's CDR3 is CASTLNRLGLDEAFF. The CDR3 nucleotides are TGTGCCAGTACCTTGAATAGGTTGGGTCTCGATGAAGCTTTCTTT.

In its sample, this clonotype was seen a few times. V and J are TRBV7-2 and TRBJ1-6; D is ambiguous. The ends were cut back, 0 bases at V and 7 bases at J, with 4 bases in the middle. Per germline, CDR1 SGHTA and CDR2 FQGNSA. The CDR3 loop spans 13 amino acids. The CDR3 DNA sequence: TGTGCCAGCAGCTTAGCGAACAATTCACCCCTCCACTTT. Amino acids: CASSLANNSPLHF.

In this sample, this clonotype turned up many times. The chain combines TRBV14 with TRBJ2-7; 10 nucleotides line up with TRBD2. This CDR3 contains 20 residues. The V gene end was trimmed by 1 base and the J gene end by 0 bases; junction bases not matched to a gene: 15. In germline, CDR1 is SGHDN, CDR2 FVKESK. The CDR3 protein is CASSQASRLAGVSYSYEQYF. In DNA, the CDR3 is TGTGCCAGCAGCCAAGCAAGTCGGCTAGCGGGGGTATCATACTCCTACGAGCAGTACTTC.

This clonotype was picked up many times. The chain carries TRBV7-2 and TRBJ2-7; D is tentatively TRBD1 or TRBD2 (6 bases each). V lost 6 bases to trimming and J lost 4 bases, with 19 bases between them. Germline-derived CDR1 and CDR2 are SGHTA and FQGNSA. The CDR3 consists of 15 residues. In DNA, the CDR3 is TGTGCCAGCAGAGTAACGGGGGCCACCTTTTACGAGCAGTACTTC. Protein product: CASRVTGATFYEQYF.